This T cell receptor beta chain was retrieved from a study of OX40 agonist ivuxolimab in advanced cancers. This CDR3 has 13 residues. Trimming shortened V by 3 bases and J by 5 bases, and 11 bases separated the two germline ends. Germline CDR1 is SGHRS and CDR2 is YFSETQ. Repertoires were generated with immunoSEQ multiplex PCR, while TCRdb's copy carries only in-frame clones and drops some. The repertoire consists of 60,000 to 90,000 clones, with about 81% occurring once and the leading ten covering 4.5% to 6%. The receptor comes from an adult with an advanced solid tumor such as melanoma, head and neck, liver or kidney cancer. This rearrangement joins TRBV5-1 to TRBJ1-2; possible D gene TRBD1, 6 bases. The sample here was CD4+ or CD8+ T cells sorted from blood, taken in a trial of the OX40 agonist ivuxolimab. This CDR3 reads CASSSYRDYGYTF. CDR3 nucleotide sequence: TGCGCCAGCAGCTCCTACAGGGATTATGGCTACACCTTC.